This T cell receptor beta chain was recorded in a study of identical twins (dated by TCRdb to between 2015 and 2016). Regarding the research as a whole: The study deep-sequenced TCR alpha and beta repertoires from monozygotic twins, unrelated adults of various ages and cord blood to test whether fetal clonotypes persist. To rule out contamination, replicate twin experiments were performed at different times with different library preparation protocols. General findings and caveats noted by the study authors: Because the same donors could not be followed over many years, the conclusions relied on cross-sectional statistical analysis. Excess twin sharing in beta out-of-frame sequences was weaker because fewer shared sequences lowered the signal-to-noise ratio. Compared with coincidental sharing between unrelated individuals, an excess of low generation-probability sequences was observed among out-of-frame TCR alpha sequences shared between twins. In monozygotic twins, recombination models systematically underestimated out-of-frame TCR alpha sharing, but the models matched the sharing seen between unrelated individuals. Invariant T cells such as MAIT and iNKT could partly confound zero-insertion analyses, though diverse VJ usage argued against this for most clonotypes. Abundant cord blood beta clonotypes had fewer insertions, young adult naive repertoires showed a similar but weaker trend, and memory repertoires showed no such trend.

The library was built by means of 5' RACE. The sample was run on an Illumina HiSeq 2000. Template switching introduced a universal primer binding site; the final cDNA contained a unique molecular identifier, enabling accurate counting of TCR cDNA molecules. First-strand cDNA for TCR alpha and beta chains was synthesized from specific primers in the conserved constant-segment region. To control for contamination, every cDNA library was double barcoded, receiving both a SMART-Mk sample barcode and Illumina barcodes. TruSeq adapter sequences along with Illumina sample barcodes were introduced in two successive PCR steps. Sequencing of the TCR alpha and beta cDNA libraries was done on the Illumina HiSeq platform using custom primers. Under the source paper's analysis protocol: MiGEC was used to process raw reads and extract unique molecular identifiers, and MiXCR was used to find CDR3 positions. Recombination models were inferred per individual with the repgenHMM and IGoR tools using an EM algorithm. Shared clonotypes were analyzed with the tcR package in R, and sharing was normalized by the product of cloneset sizes. To study raw recombination without the effects of thymic and clonal selection, out-of-frame nonproductive sequences were analyzed. TCRdb reanalyzed the raw reads on its own, using fastp at Q25 for trimming and MiXCR for clone calling, and kept in-frame beta chains. Every entry covers one CDR3 protein and lists the most common genes and DNA from its rows. These V and J calls are TCRdb output, not the study's own analysis. The sample table shows around 280,000 distinct CDR3 sequences, and about 8.3% are seen once. The ten largest clones add up to about 2.1% of the sample.

Note on this clonotype: Its recognized antigen is unknown. Qualities for individual bases were not recorded, and no much larger clone is one base off.

All donors were healthy Caucasians. The twin cohort consisted of three pairs of female monozygotic twins, all aged about 18 to 30 years. Using Miltenyi CD45RO+ enrichment and human naive T-cell isolation kits, memory (CD45RO+) and naive T cells were isolated from PBMC. The same specimen was also included in a second study, on yellow fever vaccine responses in identical twins. Taken from the second paper: The T cell response to vaccination in identical twins was reported by the authors to appear partly convergent and partly personalized. The study precisely tracked vaccine-responding T cell clones in identical twins.

Sequencing was performed on memory (CD45RO+) T cells sorted from blood. Taken with the paper, the label for cell subset or site translates to: CD45RO+ enriched T cells. The source is a woman aged 18-29 years in good health.

The CDR3 reads as follows: CASSDTPGQGRPDTQYF. The DNA sequence is TGCGCCAGCAGTGATACACCGGGACAGGGGCGCCCAGATACGCAGTATTTT. Recombination linked TRBV10-1 to TRBJ2-3; TRBD1 aligns with 10 central bases. CDR1 and CDR2 are drawn from the germline V gene (reference sequence): WNHNN, SYGVQD. The germline V end is reduced by 3 bases and the J end by 4 bases; junction bases left unmatched: 10. The CDR3 runs 17 residues from the cysteine to the phenylalanine. Solely the CDR3 DNA is kept, with 51 bases framed from the first base.